This T cell receptor beta chain was identified in a study of blood T cell repertoires in COVID-19. Overall study: Sources were T cells, B-cell-depleted T cells, or PBMCs; the material itself was cDNA or gDNA.

Original processing methods: Amplification of reference gene primers provided the estimated nucleated cell counts. Assay: immunoSEQ multiplex PCR; the TCRdb copy retains only in-frame clones and omits some. V and J calls and clone size are copied from that table; D and trimming were computed from the DNA. The sample comprises 200,000 to 250,000 clones, approximately 81% of which are singletons, and 15% to 20% rests with the top ten. Germline V gives CDR1 SGHRS, CDR2 YFSETQ. This CDR3 is built from 15 residues. V dropped 0 bases and J dropped 2 bases, with 6 bases sitting between them. This clonotype was obtained from a woman older than 75 with active or convalescent COVID-19. The chain carries TRBV5-1 and TRBJ2-6; no firm D call. Sequencing used peripheral blood. The CDR3: CASSLGRTGANVLTF. The CDR3 DNA follows: TGCGCCAGCAGCTTGGGGAGAACTGGGGCCAACGTCCTGACTTTC. Based on the CDR3 plus reference TRBV5-1 and TRBJ2-6, the full variable domain is KAGVTQTPRYLIKTRGQQVTLSCSPISGHRSVSWYQQTPGQGLQFLFEYFSETQRNKGNFPGRFSGRQFSNSRSEMNVSTLELGDSALYLCASSLGRTGANVLTFGAGSRLTVL.